A selection of T cell receptor beta chains follows, all from one sample in a study of T-cell memory formation after mild COVID-19. TCRdb itself ran the 5' RACE reads through MiXCR, one entry per CDR3 protein. This table holds approximately 200,000 distinct CDR3 sequences, 16% found once. The specimen was PBMCs or a T cell subset sorted from them (not recorded which). These receptors were obtained from an adult woman who had mild COVID-19 (a few samples of this study predate the infection). Cell type and time point are not known. Each CDR3 is given with its conserved first and last residue. A D gene is named only where the DNA matches it firmly. Some rows have no size entry. The others give once, few or many, or a class for an expanded clone.

>TRBV20-1|TRBD2|NA|TRBJ2-1
TGCAGTGCTAGAGATCCGGGGGGGCGTCCCTACAATGAGCAGTTCTTC
CSARDPGGRPYNEQFF
>TRBV14|TRBD2|NA|TRBJ2-3
TGTGCCAGCAGCCAAGAGTCTTATTCGGGGGGGCCAGATACGCAGTATTTT
CASSQESYSGGPDTQYF
>TRBV4-3|TRBD2|many|TRBJ2-1
TGCGCCAGCAGCCAAGATCCCGGGGGGGGCCCCTTCGAGCAGTTCTTC
CASSQDPGGGPFEQFF
>TRBV29-1|NA|many|TRBJ2-3
TGCAGCGATCAGTTCGCAGATACGCAGTATTTT
CSDQFADTQYF
>TRBV7-2|NA|many|TRBJ2-4
TGTGCCAGCAGCAAACGAGAACAGGGCAAAAACATTCAGTACTTC
CASSKREQGKNIQYF
>TRBV11-2|NA|few|TRBJ2-5
TGTGCCAGCAGCTTAGGAGGGGGGTCCTTCGGGACCCAGTACTTC
CASSLGGGSFGTQYF
>TRBV4-3|NA|few|TRBJ2-1
TGCGCCAGCAGCCAAGAGACTAGGACCTACAATGAGCAGTTCTTC
CASSQETRTYNEQFF
>TRBV5-1|TRBD1|NA|TRBJ2-7
TGCGCCAGCAGCGCGGGACAGGGGGCCTACGAGCAGTACTTC
CASSAGQGAYEQYF
>TRBV7-2|TRBD1|few|TRBJ1-1
TGTGCCAGCAGCTCGGGACAGGGGGCAGGTGGGACTGAAGCTTTCTTT
CASSSGQGAGGTEAFF
>TRBV7-2|NA|few|TRBJ2-1
TGTGCCAGCAGCTTCGGACGCGGGTCGGATGAGCAGTTCTTC
CASSFGRGSDEQFF
>TRBV25-1|NA|NA|TRBJ2-7
TGTGCCAGCAGTGAACTGGCAGGTGCCGGCTACGAGCAGTACTTC
CASSELAGAGYEQYF
>TRBV11-2|NA|few|TRBJ2-1
TGTGCCAGCAGCTTAGGTGGCTACAATGAGCAGTTCTTC
CASSLGGYNEQFF
>TRBV5-1|TRBD1|NA|TRBJ2-7
TGCGCCAGCAGCGCCGGGACAGTCTACGAGCAGTACTTC
CASSAGTVYEQYF
>TRBV5-1|NA|few|TRBJ1-6
TGCGCCAGCAGCTTGGCCGGAGCCAGCCATGGATCACCCCTCCACTTT
CASSLAGASHGSPLHF
>TRBV10-3|NA|NA|TRBJ2-1
TGTGCCATCCTCAGTAACAATGAGCAGTTCTTC
CAILSNNEQFF
>TRBV29-1|NA|NA|TRBJ1-2
TGCAGCGTTGAAGCCCAAGCCGGAGGCGGCTACACCTTC
CSVEAQAGGGYTF
>TRBV10-3|NA|NA|TRBJ1-5
TGTGCCATCAGTGACGGGGGCGGCAATCAGCCCCAGCATTTT
CAISDGGGNQPQHF
>TRBV5-1|TRBD1|NA|TRBJ1-1
TGCGCCAGCAGCCGCACGGGACAGGTGAACACTGAAGCTTTCTTT
CASSRTGQVNTEAFF
>TRBV6-1|NA|NA|TRBJ1-5
TGTGCCAGCAGTCCCGCGCAGGGAATGTATAGCAATCAGCCCCAGCATTTT
CASSPAQGMYSNQPQHF
>TRBV7-2|NA|many|TRBJ2-7
TGTGCCAGCACTCCGAGGGTTGTCCACGAGCAGTACTTC
CASTPRVVHEQYF
>TRBV11-2|NA|NA|TRBJ2-5
TGTGCCAGCAGCTTAGATAAGGCCCTCCCGGGGGAGACCCAGTACTTC
CASSLDKALPGETQYF
>TRBV7-2|NA|few|TRBJ2-3
TGTGCCAGCAGCTTAGATCCGACGGTCACAGATACGCAGTATTTT
CASSLDPTVTDTQYF
>TRBV5-1|NA|NA|TRBJ1-4
TGCGCCAGCAGCCCCTTCACCGGACAGACTAATGAAAAACTGTTTTTT
CASSPFTGQTNEKLFF
>TRBV7-2|TRBD1|NA|TRBJ2-5
TGTGCCAGCAGCTACGGGACAGATCAAGAGACCCAGTACTTC
CASSYGTDQETQYF
>TRBV4-2|TRBD2|NA|TRBJ2-7
TGTGCCAGCAGCCAAGATTTGGGGGCTAGCGGGAGTCCCTACGAGCAGTACTTC
CASSQDLGASGSPYEQYF
>TRBV18|TRBD1|NA|TRBJ1-2
TGTGCCAGCTCACCCACCGGGACAGACTATGGCTACACCTTC
CASSPTGTDYGYTF
>TRBV5-1|TRBD1|few|TRBJ2-7
TGCGCCAGCAGCCTTGCTAGTTCCAGGGGGTACTACGAGCAGTACTTC
CASSLASSRGYYEQYF
>TRBV10-3|NA|NA|TRBJ1-1
TGTGCCATCAGTGGCCAGGGAAAGGACACTGAAGCTTTCTTT
CAISGQGKDTEAFF
>TRBV3-1|NA|NA|TRBJ1-2
TGTGCCAGCAGCCAAGGGAGAGGGGACCTAGGCTATGGCTACACCTTC
CASSQGRGDLGYGYTF
>TRBV24-1|TRBD1|few|TRBJ2-1
TGTGCCACCTCCCGACCGGGACAGGGTCCCGATGAGCAGTTCTTC
CATSRPGQGPDEQFF
>TRBV19|TRBD2|NA|TRBJ2-4
TGTGCCAGTGGGACAAGCGGGGGAGTTAACATTCAGTACTTC
CASGTSGGVNIQYF
>TRBV3-1|NA|many|TRBJ2-1
TGTGCCAGCAGCCATGGACTCTACAATGAGCAGTTCTTC
CASSHGLYNEQFF
>TRBV12-3/TRBV12-4|NA|NA|TRBJ2-2
TGTGCCAGCAGGCCTGTTAACACCGGGGAGCTGTTTTTT
CASRPVNTGELFF
>TRBV24-1|NA|few|TRBJ2-1
TGTGCCACCAGTGAAGATAGGAGGAATGAGCAGTTCTTC
CATSEDRRNEQFF
>TRBV7-2|NA|many|TRBJ2-6
TGTGCCAGCAGCTTACCTGGGGCCAACGTCCTGACTTTC
CASSLPGANVLTF
>TRBV7-9|NA|few|TRBJ2-3
TGTGCCAGCAGCGGCGGGACTAGCACAGATACGCAGTATTTT
CASSGGTSTDTQYF
>TRBV7-3|TRBD2|few|TRBJ2-1
TGTGCCAGCAGCTTAACCGGGGGGAGCTCCTACAATGAGCAGTTCTTC
CASSLTGGSSYNEQFF
>TRBV20-1|TRBD2|NA|TRBJ2-3
TGCAGTGCTAGACTAGCGGGAGCCTATCTCAGCACAGATACGCAGTATTTT
CSARLAGAYLSTDTQYF
>TRBV24-1|NA|NA|TRBJ2-1
TGTGCCACCAGTGATTTGGGCAGGGGGGTAAATGAGCAGTTCTTC
CATSDLGRGVNEQFF
>TRBV24-1|NA|few|TRBJ2-6
TGTGCCACCAGTGACCAGGGGGGTGGGGCCAACGTCCTGACTTTC
CATSDQGGGANVLTF
>TRBV7-9|NA|NA|TRBJ1-4
TGTGCCAGCAGCCCGTCCCCCGGCGCAGATGAAAAACTGTTTTTT
CASSPSPGADEKLFF
>TRBV5-1|TRBD1|few|TRBJ2-7
TGCGCCAGCAGCAAAACGGGACAGTACGAGCAGTACTTC
CASSKTGQYEQYF
>TRBV5-1|NA|NA|TRBJ2-5
TGCGCCAGCAGCCACGACCAACCCCTGGAGACCCAGTACTTC
CASSHDQPLETQYF
>TRBV12-3/TRBV12-4|TRBD2|NA|TRBJ2-7
TGTGCCAGCAGTTTAGGCGGGGGGGCCTTGTACGAGCAGTACTTC
CASSLGGGALYEQYF
>TRBV14|NA|once|TRBJ1-1
TGTGCCAGCAGCCAAGAGTATTACACTGAAGCTTTCTTT
CASSQEYYTEAFF
>TRBV7-3|NA|NA|TRBJ2-1
TGTGCCAGCAGCTTAACCCCCCTCGCGAACAATGAGCAGTTCTTC
CASSLTPLANNEQFF
>TRBV25-1|TRBD1|NA|TRBJ2-5
TGTGCCAGCAGTCTGCGGACAGGGGGCTACCAAGAGACCCAGTACTTC
CASSLRTGGYQETQYF
>TRBV7-3|TRBD2|NA|TRBJ2-1
TGTGCCAGCAGCCGAGGGACTAGCAGTAACAATGAGCAGTTCTTC
CASSRGTSSNNEQFF
>TRBV4-2|NA|NA|TRBJ2-5
TGTGCCAGCAGCCAAGATAGGACGGAACAAGAGACCCAGTACTTC
CASSQDRTEQETQYF
>TRBV6-5|TRBD1|NA|TRBJ2-1
TGTGCCAGCACCAGAGACAGGGGCCTATACAATGAGCAGTTCTTC
CASTRDRGLYNEQFF
>TRBV19|NA|few|TRBJ1-1
TGTGCCAGTAGTATACGGAACACTGAAGCTTTCTTT
CASSIRNTEAFF
>TRBV5-1|TRBD2|NA|TRBJ2-7
TGCGCCAGCAGCTTGGCCTCAGGGACTAGGACATACGAGCAGTACTTC
CASSLASGTRTYEQYF